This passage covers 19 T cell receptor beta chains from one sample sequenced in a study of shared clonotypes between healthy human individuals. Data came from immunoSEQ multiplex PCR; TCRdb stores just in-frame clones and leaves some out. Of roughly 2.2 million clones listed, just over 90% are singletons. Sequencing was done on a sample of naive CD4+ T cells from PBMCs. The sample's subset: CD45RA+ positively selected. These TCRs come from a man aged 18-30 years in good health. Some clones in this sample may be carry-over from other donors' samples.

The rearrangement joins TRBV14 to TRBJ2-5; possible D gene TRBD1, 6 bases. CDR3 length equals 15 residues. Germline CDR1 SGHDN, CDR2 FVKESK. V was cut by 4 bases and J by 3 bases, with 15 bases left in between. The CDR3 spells CASSLLKGTKETQYF. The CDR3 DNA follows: TGTGCCAGCAGCCTCCTAAAGGGGACAAAAGAGACCCAGTACTTC. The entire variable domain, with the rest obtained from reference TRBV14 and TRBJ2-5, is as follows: EAGVTQFPSHSVIEKGQTVTLRCDPISGHDNLYWYRRVMGKEIKFLLHFVKESKQDESGMPNNRFLAERTGGTYSTLKVQPAELEDSGVYFCASSLLKGTKETQYFGPGTRLLVL.

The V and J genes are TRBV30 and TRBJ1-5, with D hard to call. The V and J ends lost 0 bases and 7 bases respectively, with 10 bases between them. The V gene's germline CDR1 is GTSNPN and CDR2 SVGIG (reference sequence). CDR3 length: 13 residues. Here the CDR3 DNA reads TGTGCCTGGAGTGTTCCAGGTAGCCAGCCCCAGCATTTT. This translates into CAWSVPGSQPQHF.

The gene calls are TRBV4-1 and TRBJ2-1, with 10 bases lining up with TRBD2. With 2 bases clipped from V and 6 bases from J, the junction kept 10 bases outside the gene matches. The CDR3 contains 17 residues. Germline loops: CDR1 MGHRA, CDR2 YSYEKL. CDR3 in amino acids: CASSQSGLAAWGNEQFF. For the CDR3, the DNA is TGCGCCAGCAGCCAATCCGGACTAGCGGCCTGGGGCAATGAGCAGTTCTTC.

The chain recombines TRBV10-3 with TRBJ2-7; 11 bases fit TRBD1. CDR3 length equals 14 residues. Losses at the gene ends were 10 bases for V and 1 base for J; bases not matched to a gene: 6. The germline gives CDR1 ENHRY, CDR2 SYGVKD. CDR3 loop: CATRGQGGSYEQYF. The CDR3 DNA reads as TGTGCCACCAGGGGACAGGGGGGGTCCTACGAGCAGTACTTC.

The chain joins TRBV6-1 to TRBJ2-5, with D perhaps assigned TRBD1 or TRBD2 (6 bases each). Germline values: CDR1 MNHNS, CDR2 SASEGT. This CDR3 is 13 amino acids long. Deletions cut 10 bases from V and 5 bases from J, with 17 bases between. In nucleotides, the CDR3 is TGTGCCACCTCAAATGGGGGGCGGGAGACCCAGTACTTC. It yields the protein CATSNGGRETQYF.

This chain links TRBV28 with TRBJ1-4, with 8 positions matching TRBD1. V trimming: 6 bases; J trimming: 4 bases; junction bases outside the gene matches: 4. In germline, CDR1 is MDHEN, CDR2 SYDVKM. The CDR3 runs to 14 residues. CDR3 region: CASRRDRLNEKLFF. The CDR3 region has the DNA TGTGCCAGCAGGAGGGACAGGCTTAATGAAAAACTGTTTTTT.

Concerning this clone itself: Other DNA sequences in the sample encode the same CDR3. The CDR3 spells CSAGAYEQYF. The CDR3 DNA reads TGCAGTGCTGGGGCGTACGAGCAGTACTTC. The V gene is TRBV20-1, the J gene TRBJ2-7; D perhaps matches TRBD1 (5 bases). Germline assignment: CDR1 DFQATT and CDR2 SNEGSKA (reference sequence). V lost 5 bases, J lost 4 bases, and 6 bases lay in between. This CDR3 has 10 amino acids.

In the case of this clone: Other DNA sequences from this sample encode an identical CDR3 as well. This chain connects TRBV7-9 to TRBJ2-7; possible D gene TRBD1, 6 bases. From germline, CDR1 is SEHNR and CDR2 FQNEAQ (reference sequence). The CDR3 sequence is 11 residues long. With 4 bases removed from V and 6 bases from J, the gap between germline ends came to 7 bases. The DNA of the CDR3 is TGTGCCAGCAGCTCAGGGGTCGAGCAGTACTTC. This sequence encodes CASSSGVEQYF.

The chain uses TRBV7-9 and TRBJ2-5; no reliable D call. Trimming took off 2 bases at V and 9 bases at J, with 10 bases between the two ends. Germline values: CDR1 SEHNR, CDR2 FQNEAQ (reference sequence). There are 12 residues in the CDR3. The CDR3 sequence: CASSLPRSPQYF. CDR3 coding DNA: TGTGCCAGCAGCTTACCCAGGAGTCCCCAGTACTTC.

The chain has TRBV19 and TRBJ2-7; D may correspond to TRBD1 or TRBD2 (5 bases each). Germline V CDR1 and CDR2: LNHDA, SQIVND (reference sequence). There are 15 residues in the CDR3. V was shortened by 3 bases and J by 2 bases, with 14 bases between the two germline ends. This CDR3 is CASSIRGDYPYEQYF. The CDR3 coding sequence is TGTGCCAGTAGTATCAGAGGGGATTACCCCTACGAGCAGTACTTC.

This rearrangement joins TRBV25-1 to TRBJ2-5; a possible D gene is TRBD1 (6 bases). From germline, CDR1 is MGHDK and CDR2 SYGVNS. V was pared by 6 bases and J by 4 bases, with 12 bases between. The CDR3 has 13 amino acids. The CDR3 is CASRGTGRETQYF. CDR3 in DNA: TGTGCCAGCAGAGGTACAGGGAGAGAGACCCAGTACTTC.

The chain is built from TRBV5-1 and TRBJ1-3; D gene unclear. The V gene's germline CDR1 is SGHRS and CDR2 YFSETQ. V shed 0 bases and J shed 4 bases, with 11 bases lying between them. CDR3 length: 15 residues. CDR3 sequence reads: CASSLDRLEGNTIYF. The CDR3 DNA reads TGCGCCAGCAGCTTGGACCGTCTGGAAGGAAACACCATATATTTT. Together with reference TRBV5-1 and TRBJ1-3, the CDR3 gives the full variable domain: KAGVTQTPRYLIKTRGQQVTLSCSPISGHRSVSWYQQTPGQGLQFLFEYFSETQRNKGNFPGRFSGRQFSNSRSEMNVSTLELGDSALYLCASSLDRLEGNTIYFGEGSWLTVV.

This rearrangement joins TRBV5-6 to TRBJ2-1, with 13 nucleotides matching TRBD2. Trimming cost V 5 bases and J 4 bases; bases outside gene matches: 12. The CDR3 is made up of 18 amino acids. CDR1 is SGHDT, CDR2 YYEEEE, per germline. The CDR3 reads CASSRRTSGSNLYNEQFF. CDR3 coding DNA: TGTGCCAGCAGTCGGCGGACTAGCGGGAGTAACCTTTACAATGAGCAGTTCTTC.

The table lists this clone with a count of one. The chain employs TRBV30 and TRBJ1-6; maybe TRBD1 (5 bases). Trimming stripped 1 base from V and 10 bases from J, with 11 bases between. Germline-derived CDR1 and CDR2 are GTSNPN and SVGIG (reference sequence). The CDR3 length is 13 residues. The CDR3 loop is CAWSDQGISPLHF. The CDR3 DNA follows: TGTGCCTGGAGTGATCAGGGAATCTCACCCCTCCACTTT.

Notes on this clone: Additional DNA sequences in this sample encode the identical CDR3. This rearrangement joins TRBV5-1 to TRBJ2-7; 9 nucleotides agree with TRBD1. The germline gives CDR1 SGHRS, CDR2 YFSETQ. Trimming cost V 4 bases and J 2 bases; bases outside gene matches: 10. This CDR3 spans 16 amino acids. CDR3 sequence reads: CASSPDPGTGTYEQYF. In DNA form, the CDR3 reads TGCGCCAGCAGCCCAGACCCCGGGACAGGGACCTACGAGCAGTACTTC.

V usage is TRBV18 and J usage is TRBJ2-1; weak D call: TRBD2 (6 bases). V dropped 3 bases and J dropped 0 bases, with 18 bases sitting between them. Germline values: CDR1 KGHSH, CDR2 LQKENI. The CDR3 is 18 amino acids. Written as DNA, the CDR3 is TGTGCCAGCTCACCCATGTCTAGCGTGGGGAGCTCCTACAATGAGCAGTTCTTC. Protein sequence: CASSPMSSVGSSYNEQFF.

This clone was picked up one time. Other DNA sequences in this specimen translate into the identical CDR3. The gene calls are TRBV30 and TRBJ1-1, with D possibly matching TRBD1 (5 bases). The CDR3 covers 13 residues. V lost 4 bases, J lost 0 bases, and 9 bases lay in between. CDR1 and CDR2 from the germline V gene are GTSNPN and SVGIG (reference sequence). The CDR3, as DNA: TGTGCCTGGAACGGGGGTCTGAACACTGAAGCTTTCTTT. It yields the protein CAWNGGLNTEAFF.

In DNA form, the CDR3 reads TGTGCCAGTAAGTTCCGGCACCCCGGAGGTGAAGCTTTCTTT. Translated, it gives CASKFRHPGGEAFF. The V call is TRBV19, the J call TRBJ1-1; the D is unclear. CDR1 is LNHDA, CDR2 SQIVND, per germline (reference sequence). Trimming shortened V by 7 bases and J by 7 bases, and 19 bases separated the two germline ends. This CDR3 comprises 14 residues.

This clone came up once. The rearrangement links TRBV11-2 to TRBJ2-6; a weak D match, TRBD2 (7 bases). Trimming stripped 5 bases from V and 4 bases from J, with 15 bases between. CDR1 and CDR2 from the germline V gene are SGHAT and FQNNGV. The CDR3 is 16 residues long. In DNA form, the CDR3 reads TGTGCCAGCAGCAAACCGGGGGGCCCAGGGGCCAACGTCCTGACTTTC. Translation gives CASSKPGGPGANVLTF.